This T cell receptor (beta chain) was sequenced in a study of neurological immune-mediated disorders. Study-level points and caveats: Repertoires from 18 of 34 multiple sclerosis patients grouped phylogenetically into a related-CDR3 cluster, suggesting a possible signature. The most TCR clonal expansion was seen in HTLV-1-associated myelopathy, whereas the least was seen in multiple sclerosis, below the level in healthy controls.

Per germline, CDR1 DFQATT and CDR2 SNEGSKA (reference sequence). The trim removed 6 bases at V and 10 bases at J, leaving 9 bases unmatched. CDR3 size: 12 residues. Using its own MiXCR run on the 5' RACE reads, TCRdb lists one record per CDR3 protein. The repertoire holds fewer than 80,000 distinct CDR3 sequences, with around 4.8% as singletons. This clonotype has ten or more counts. The antigen is undetermined. For the unsorted libraries, 2 million PBMCs stored at -80 C served as input. The rearrangement uses TRBV20-1 and TRBJ1-1, with TRBD1 matching over 9 bases. The TCR was taken from a woman in her forties or fifties with multiple sclerosis. Sequenced input: PBMCs. The CDR3 reads CSAAGQGFRAFF. CDR3 in DNA: TGCAGTGCGGCTGGACAGGGGTTCCGAGCTTTCTTT.